The subject of this entry is one T cell receptor beta chain. Original data processing: Reference gene primer amplification gave estimated nucleated cell counts. Generated by immunoSEQ multiplex PCR, the TCRdb table keeps only in-frame clones and is missing some. The V and J calls and clone size are taken from that table; D and trimming were inferred from the DNA. This sample has about 380,000 clones, with around 84% found just once. The entry originates in a study of blood T cell repertoires in COVID-19. Study in general: Acute and convalescent COVID-19 specimens originated in the United States, Italy and Spain. Nucleic acid was either cDNA or gDNA, and it came from T cells, B-cell-depleted T cells, or PBMCs.

Germline CDR1 and CDR2: SNHLY and FYNNEI. J was trimmed by 0 bases and V by 8 bases; bases with no gene match: 18. The CDR3 has 19 residues. This chain links TRBV2 with TRBJ1-1; TRBD1 matches at 10 bases. Material: peripheral blood. The sequence was obtained from a human donor with acute or convalescent COVID-19. The donor label of this sample is uncertain. The CDR3 DNA is TGTGCCAGCTTGCCTACCATCGGGACAGGGGAGGCGGTGAACACTGAAGCTTTCTTT. Protein sequence: CASLPTIGTGEAVNTEAFF.